The T cell receptor beta chain described here comes from a study of shared clonotypes between healthy human individuals. An approximately 200 ng quantity of DNA, roughly 30,000 T cell genomes, went into the sorted-subset replicate PCRs. Measured with immunoSEQ multiplex PCR; TCRdb has only the in-frame clones, and not every one. The data show around 1,100,000 clones, about 72% seen once. Germline V CDR1 and CDR2: SGHTA, FQGNSA. The CDR3 sequence is 15 residues long. V trimming: 5 bases; J trimming: 2 bases; junction bases outside the gene matches: 5. HIV-negative, healthy adults without recent acute infections or vaccinations were the donors.

This clonotype was sampled from a man aged 18 to 30 in good health. Some clones in this sample may be carry-over from other donors' samples. The chain recombines TRBV7-2 with TRBJ2-2; 7 bases line up with TRBD1. The sample consisted of memory CD4+ T cells from PBMCs. Described subset: CD45RA-negative fraction. CDR3 amino acids: CASSPRDRNTGELFF. Here the CDR3 DNA reads TGTGCCAGCAGCCCCCGGGACAGAAACACCGGGGAGCTGTTTTTT. Full variable domain (rest looked up from reference TRBV7-2 and TRBJ2-2): GAGVSQSPSNKVTEKGKDVELRCDPISGHTALYWYRQSLGQGLEFLIYFQGNSAPDKSGLPSDRFSAERTGGSVSTLTIQRTQQEDSAVYLCASSPRDRNTGELFFGEGSRLTVL.